The rows below give T cell receptor beta chains drawn from one sample of a study of T cell responses to AZD1222 COVID-19 vaccine. Data came from immunoSEQ multiplex PCR; TCRdb stores just in-frame clones and leaves some out. The table lists 200,000 or so clones, under 95% of them singletons. The sequencing used peripheral blood, collected on day 0 of AZD1222 vaccination. Receptor source: an adult in good health. Both conserved end residues are part of each CDR3. Each record gives: clone size, D gene, V gene, J gene, CDR3 protein, CDR3 DNA. D genes are given only for firm matches. A clone size is listed for some rows: how often the clone was seen (once, few, many), or a class if it is expanded.

size: NA; D: NA; V: TRBV5-1; J: TRBJ2-1; CDR3: CASSPGVYHIPTHEQFF; DNA: TGCGCCAGCAGTCCGGGGGTCTATCATATCCCAACGCATGAGCAGTTCTTC
size: NA; D: NA; V: TRBV9; J: TRBJ2-3; CDR3: CASSVEGLQADTQYF; DNA: TGTGCCAGCAGCGTAGAAGGTCTCCAGGCAGATACGCAGTATTTT
size: NA; D: NA; V: TRBV19; J: TRBJ2-1; CDR3: CASSMGSYNEQFF; DNA: TGTGCCAGTAGTATGGGGTCCTACAATGAGCAGTTCTTC
size: NA; D: NA; V: TRBV6-1; J: TRBJ2-7; CDR3: CASSEGQNLAYEQYF; DNA: TGTGCCAGCAGTGAAGGGCAGAACCTCGCCTACGAGCAGTACTTC
size: NA; D: NA; V: TRBV4-1; J: TRBJ2-7; CDR3: CASSHQQDYSYEQYF; DNA: TGCGCCAGCAGCCACCAACAGGACTACTCCTACGAGCAGTACTTC
size: NA; D: NA; V: TRBV19; J: TRBJ1-2; CDR3: CASSSGGTAGGYTF; DNA: TGTGCCAGTAGTTCCGGTGGGACGGCGGGAGGCTACACCTTC
size: NA; D: NA; V: TRBV14; J: TRBJ1-5; CDR3: CARGYSNQPQHF; DNA: TGTGCCCGCGGTTATAGCAATCAGCCCCAGCATTTT
size: NA; D: NA; V: TRBV7-9; J: TRBJ1-1; CDR3: CASSPLLGGWVNTEAFF; DNA: TGTGCCAGCAGCCCGTTATTGGGGGGTTGGGTGAACACTGAAGCTTTCTTT
size: NA; D: TRBD2; V: TRBV7-3; J: TRBJ2-1; CDR3: CASSFLGGGGSYNEQFF; DNA: TGTGCCAGCAGCTTTCTTGGCGGGGGAGGCTCCTACAATGAGCAGTTCTTC
size: NA; D: NA; V: TRBV15; J: TRBJ2-2; CDR3: CATSRDRVIGELFF; DNA: TGTGCCACCAGCAGAGATCGCGTGATCGGGGAGCTGTTTTTT
size: NA; D: NA; V: TRBV27; J: TRBJ2-5; CDR3: CASSRGGETQYF; DNA: TGTGCCAGTAGCAGGGGTGGGGAGACCCAGTACTTC
size: NA; D: NA; V: TRBV7-9; J: TRBJ1-2; CDR3: CASSPHVYGYTF; DNA: TGTGCCAGCAGCCCCCATGTCTATGGCTACACCTTC
size: NA; D: TRBD1; V: TRBV4-3; J: TRBJ1-5; CDR3: CASSPRTGGVQPQHF; DNA: TGCGCCAGCAGCCCCAGAACAGGGGGCGTTCAGCCCCAGCATTTT
size: once; D: TRBD1; V: TRBV3-1/TRBV3-2; J: TRBJ2-7; CDR3: CASSWDRTYEQYF; DNA: TGTGCCAGCAGCTGGGACAGGACCTACGAGCAGTACTTC
size: NA; D: NA; V: TRBV11-2; J: TRBJ2-1; CDR3: CASSLGAGSSYNEQFF; DNA: TGTGCCAGCAGCTTAGGGGCGGGGTCCTCCTACAATGAGCAGTTCTTC
size: NA; D: TRBD1; V: TRBV9; J: TRBJ1-1; CDR3: CASSPRDSAMVRAFF; DNA: TGTGCCAGCAGCCCCCGGGACAGTGCAATGGTTAGGGCTTTCTTT
size: NA; D: TRBD1; V: TRBV5-1; J: TRBJ2-7; CDR3: CASSLMTGGPYEQYF; DNA: TGCGCCAGCAGCTTGATGACAGGGGGCCCCTACGAGCAGTACTTC
size: NA; D: TRBD2; V: TRBV11-2; J: TRBJ2-7; CDR3: CASSLVPSGSRVGYEQYF; DNA: TGTGCCAGCAGCTTAGTTCCTAGCGGGAGTAGGGTAGGGTACGAGCAGTACTTC
size: NA; D: TRBD1; V: TRBV19; J: TRBJ1-2; CDR3: CATTPGQNYGYTF; DNA: TGTGCCACCACCCCGGGACAGAACTATGGCTACACCTTC
size: NA; D: NA; V: TRBV13; J: TRBJ2-3; CDR3: CASSPSRGSHTQYF; DNA: TGTGCCAGCAGCCCTTCCCGGGGATCCCATACGCAGTATTTT
size: NA; D: NA; V: TRBV28; J: TRBJ2-7; CDR3: CASSPPSDSFNEQYF; DNA: TGTGCCAGCAGTCCACCCTCGGACAGCTTTAACGAGCAGTACTTC
size: NA; D: NA; V: TRBV27; J: TRBJ2-7; CDR3: CASSLVPSRSYEQYF; DNA: TGTGCCAGCAGTTTAGTCCCCTCAAGGTCCTACGAGCAGTACTTC
size: NA; D: NA; V: TRBV28; J: TRBJ2-7; CDR3: CASSLLPAYEQYF; DNA: TGTGCCAGCAGTTTATTACCGGCCTACGAGCAGTACTTC
size: NA; D: TRBD1; V: TRBV5-5; J: TRBJ1-3; CDR3: CASSLGVGQGDTIYF; DNA: TGTGCCAGCAGCTTGGGTGTCGGACAGGGAGACACCATATATTTT
size: NA; D: NA; V: TRBV28; J: TRBJ1-1; CDR3: CASSPPGWSENTEAFF; DNA: TGTGCCAGCAGTCCCCCAGGTTGGAGTGAGAACACTGAAGCTTTCTTT
size: NA; D: TRBD1; V: TRBV27; J: TRBJ2-3; CDR3: CASQQGNTDTQYF; DNA: TGTGCCAGTCAACAGGGGAACACAGATACGCAGTATTTT
size: NA; D: NA; V: TRBV11-2; J: TRBJ2-3; CDR3: CASSLDRGADTQYF; DNA: TGTGCCAGCAGCTTAGACAGGGGCGCAGATACGCAGTATTTT
size: NA; D: NA; V: TRBV6-5; J: TRBJ1-5; CDR3: CASSPLLGANQPQHF; DNA: TGTGCCAGCAGCCCCCTCCTCGGGGCCAATCAGCCCCAGCATTTT
size: NA; D: TRBD2; V: TRBV19; J: TRBJ2-5; CDR3: CASSPATSGMYQETQYF; DNA: TGTGCCAGTAGTCCCGCGACTAGCGGGATGTACCAAGAGACCCAGTACTTC
size: NA; D: TRBD2; V: TRBV27; J: TRBJ2-1; CDR3: CASSSGLAGWAYNEQFF; DNA: TGTGCCAGCAGTTCCGGACTAGCGGGGTGGGCCTACAATGAGCAGTTCTTC
size: NA; D: NA; V: TRBV6-4; J: TRBJ2-3; CDR3: CASSDGGGSTDTQYF; DNA: TGTGCCAGCAGTGACGGGGGAGGAAGCACAGATACGCAGTATTTT
size: NA; D: TRBD1; V: TRBV5-1; J: TRBJ1-4; CDR3: CASSPGGVAEKLFF; DNA: TGCGCCAGCAGTCCAGGGGGGGTGGCTGAAAAACTGTTTTTT